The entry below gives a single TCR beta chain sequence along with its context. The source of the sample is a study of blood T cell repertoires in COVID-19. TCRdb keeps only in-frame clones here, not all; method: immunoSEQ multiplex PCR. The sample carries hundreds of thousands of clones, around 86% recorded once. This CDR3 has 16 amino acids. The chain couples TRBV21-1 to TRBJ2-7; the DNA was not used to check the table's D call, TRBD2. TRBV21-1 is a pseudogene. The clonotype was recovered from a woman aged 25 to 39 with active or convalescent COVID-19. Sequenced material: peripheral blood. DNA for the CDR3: TGTGCCAGCAGCTCCCCCGGGACTAGCGGGGGCTACGAGCAGTACTTC. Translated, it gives CASSSPGTSGGYEQYF.